One sample yielded the 32 T cell receptor beta chains listed below, sequenced in a study of blood T cell repertoires in COVID-19. Assay: immunoSEQ multiplex PCR; the TCRdb copy retains only in-frame clones and omits some. There are 100,000 to 150,000 clones in the sample; around 82% occur only once, and under 1.5% lies in the top ten. Specimen: peripheral blood. The receptor set was obtained from a man aged 55 to 70 with acute or convalescent COVID-19.

The CDR3 DNA is TGTGCCAGCAGCTTAGATGGTCCAGCGGGAGCGTACGAGCAGTACTTC. This encodes CASSLDGPAGAYEQYF. The chain employs TRBV11-2 and TRBJ2-7, with 8 bases lining up with TRBD2. This CDR3 contains 16 residues. The germline gives CDR1 SGHAT, CDR2 FQNNGV. With 0 bases clipped from V and 4 bases from J, the junction kept 8 bases outside the gene matches.

This clone was seen more than once but under ten times. This chain uses TRBV15 with TRBJ1-2; 8 bases agree with TRBD1. J lost 4 bases, V lost 3 bases, and 7 bases had no gene match. The CDR3 totals 15 residues. Germline CDR1 reads LNHNV; CDR2 reads YYDKDF (reference sequence). CDR3 DNA: TGTGCCACCAGCAGCCGAAAGACAGGGGCCTATGGCTACACCTTC. This gives the protein CATSSRKTGAYGYTF. The variable domain in full, with the rest retrieved from reference TRBV15 and TRBJ1-2, is DAMVIQNPRYQVTQFGKPVTLSCSQTLNHNVMYWYQQKSSQAPKLLFHYYDKDFNNEADTPDNFQSRRPNTSFCFLDIRSPGLGDTAMYLCATSSRKTGAYGYTFGSGTRLTVV.

CDR3 residues: CASSVNSLSYNEQFF. CDR3 DNA: TGTGCCAGCAGCGTAAATAGCCTTTCCTACAATGAGCAGTTCTTC. The chain links TRBV9 to TRBJ2-1; D call uncertain. Per the germline V gene, CDR1 is SGDLS and CDR2 is YYNGEE. The CDR3 covers 15 residues. Trimming removed 1 base at V and 1 base at J, with 9 bases between.

The rearrangement links TRBV3-1 (or the pseudogene TRBV3-2) to TRBJ2-1, with 11 bases fitting TRBD2. Germline CDR1 is LGHDT and CDR2 is YNNKEL (reference sequence). Unmatched junction bases numbered 6, after V lost 5 bases and J lost 6 bases. CDR3 size: 15 residues. In nucleotides, the CDR3 is TGTGCCAGCAGCACCGGGACTAGCGGAGCCAATGAGCAGTTCTTC. Translated: CASSTGTSGANEQFF.

The J gene is TRBJ1-5, the V gene TRBV5-1, with unresolved D. Between the trimmed V and J ends, which lost 2 bases and 2 bases, there was a span of 8 bases. CDR3 length: 14 amino acids. Germline lookup yields CDR1 SGHRS and CDR2 YFSETQ. The CDR3 nucleotides read TGCGCCAGCAGCTTCGGGGAGGGCAATCAGCCCCAGCATTTT. Its translation: CASSFGEGNQPQHF.

The chain carries TRBV7-9 and TRBJ2-7, with TRBD1 identical over 7 bases. The CDR3 loop spans 15 amino acids. The V segment lost 4 bases and the J segment 6 bases; nucleotides outside the gene matches: 12. CDR1 SEHNR and CDR2 FQNEAQ come from the germline V gene (reference sequence). The CDR3 loop reads CASSSNRGRLSEQYF. Written as DNA, the CDR3 is TGTGCCAGCAGCTCCAACAGGGGCCGCTTGAGCGAGCAGTACTTC.

CDR3 DNA: TGCGCCAGCAGCTTGGGGGGAGGGCAGATTATATACGAGCAGTACTTC. Protein: CASSLGGGQIIYEQYF. This chain links TRBV5-1 with TRBJ2-7; 7 bases map to TRBD2. This CDR3 has 16 amino acids. Per germline, CDR1 SGHRS and CDR2 YFSETQ. V lost 0 bases to trimming and J lost 4 bases; unmatched junction nucleotides: 10.

The rearrangement links TRBV5-1 to TRBJ1-1; 8 bases agree with TRBD1. CDR1 is SGHRS and CDR2 is YFSETQ in the germline V gene. Germline trimming cut 0 bases from V and 4 bases from J; bases unmatched to any gene: 5. The CDR3 contains 15 residues. The CDR3 region is CASSLAGGAGTEAFF. CDR3 nucleotide sequence: TGCGCCAGCAGCTTGGCAGGGGGCGCGGGCACTGAAGCTTTCTTT.

V is TRBV3-1 (or the pseudogene TRBV3-2) and J is TRBJ2-2, with 11 bases aligning to TRBD2. This CDR3 is built from 16 residues. V trimming: 6 bases; J trimming: 2 bases; junction bases outside the gene matches: 5. Germline CDR1 reads LGHDT; CDR2 reads YNNKEL (reference sequence). CDR3 sequence (DNA): TGTGCCAGCAGTCCGGGACTAGCGGTCAACACCGGGGAGCTGTTTTTT. Translation: CASSPGLAVNTGELFF.

The chain recombines TRBV27 with TRBJ1-6; a possible D gene is TRBD1 (5 bases). The V gene lost 6 bases and the J gene lost 2 bases, with 17 bases spanning the gap. Germline loops: CDR1 MNHEY, CDR2 SMNVEV (reference sequence). The CDR3 consists of 17 residues. The CDR3 region is CASRVSVGAAYNSPLHF. The CDR3, as DNA: TGTGCCAGCAGGGTGAGCGTTGGGGCTGCCTATAATTCACCCCTCCACTTT.

The sample holds a few counts of this clone. The rearrangement links TRBV14 to TRBJ2-1; 10 nucleotides align to TRBD2. V shed 5 bases, J shed 1 base, and the junction held 14 bases outside the gene matches. In germline, CDR1 is SGHDN, CDR2 FVKESK. The CDR3 runs 19 residues. CDR3 coding DNA: TGTGCCAGCAGCGCCCGGGGACTAGCGTCCATGAGGTCCTACAATGAGCAGTTCTTC. Translation: CASSARGLASMRSYNEQFF.

The chain is built from TRBV7-3 and TRBJ2-1, with no clear D. Trimming pared 5 bases from V and 5 bases from J, leaving 10 bases between. Germline CDR1 and CDR2: SGHTA and FQGTGA. This CDR3 has 13 amino acids. For the CDR3, the DNA is TGTGCCAGCAGCATTACTACAAACAATGAGCAGTTCTTC. Its protein is CASSITTNNEQFF.

V and J are TRBV29-1 and TRBJ1-1; 7 bases map to TRBD1. Germline V gene lookup returns CDR1 SQVTM and CDR2 ANQGSEA. The CDR3 runs to 12 residues. The V and J ends lost 3 bases and 11 bases, in that order; junction bases with no gene match: 9. The CDR3: CSVDRTGQRAFF. CDR3 bases: TGCAGCGTTGATCGGACAGGCCAACGGGCTTTCTTT.

The chain has TRBV6-5 and TRBJ2-3; weak D call: TRBD2 (5 bases). Germline lookup yields CDR1 MNHEY and CDR2 SVGAGI. V lost 7 bases, J lost 1 base, and 15 bases lay in between. The CDR3 consists of 15 residues. The CDR3 nucleotides are TGTGCCAGCACCCCGACAACAGCGGGCACAGATACGCAGTATTTT. Translating it yields CASTPTTAGTDTQYF.

This clone appeared once. The chain uses TRBV5-1 and TRBJ2-5, with TRBD1 matching 9 bases. From germline, CDR1 is SGHRS and CDR2 YFSETQ. This CDR3 contains 14 residues. After removal of 4 bases from V and 5 bases from J, the junction contained 6 bases not matched to a gene. The CDR3 loop reads CASSGTGMGETQYF. CDR3 bases: TGCGCCAGCAGCGGGACAGGGATGGGGGAGACCCAGTACTTC.

The V gene is TRBV28, the J gene TRBJ1-1, with unresolved D. V lost 8 bases, J lost 3 bases, and 7 bases lay in between. Germline values: CDR1 MDHEN, CDR2 SYDVKM. The CDR3 sequence is 11 residues long. DNA of the CDR3: TGTGCCAGCCTCTCCCACACTGAAGCTTTCTTT. As protein: CASLSHTEAFF.

The rearrangement links TRBV19 to TRBJ2-5, with 14 bases fitting TRBD2. The CDR3 is 14 residues long. Per the germline V gene, CDR1 is LNHDA and CDR2 is SQIVND (reference sequence). V lost 5 bases and J lost 7; bases outside the gene matches: 3. As DNA, the CDR3 is TGTGCCAGTAGTTTAGGGACTAGCGGGGGGACCCAGTACTTC. Its protein product is CASSLGTSGGTQYF.

V is TRBV6-6 and J is TRBJ1-2; D gene ambiguous. Trimming took 6 bases from V and 8 from J, leaving 22 bases between them. In germline, CDR1 is MNHNY, CDR2 SVGAGI (reference sequence). The CDR3 has 15 amino acids. The CDR3 nucleotides are TGTGCCAGCAGGGGAGTCCAATCTACCCTCCGGGGCTACACCTTC. Its translation is CASRGVQSTLRGYTF.

The genes are TRBV27 and TRBJ2-1, with 7 bases aligning to TRBD2. This CDR3 spans 17 amino acids. The junction had 13 bases not matched to a gene; V was cut back by 3 bases and J by 5 bases. Germline V gene sequence: CDR1 MNHEY, CDR2 SMNVEV (reference sequence). CDR3 nucleotide sequence: TGTGCCAGCAGTTTTCGTAGGGGAGGGACGTCTGACAATGAGCAGTTCTTC. Encoded protein: CASSFRRGGTSDNEQFF.

This sequence joins TRBV19 and TRBJ2-2, with D possibly TRBD2 on 6 matching bases. Germline V gene data show CDR1 as LNHDA and CDR2 as SQIVND (reference sequence). The CDR3 loop spans 14 amino acids. Between the trimmed V and J ends, which lost 7 bases and 1 base, there was a span of 10 bases. CDR3 nucleotide sequence: TGTGCCAGTACCTCCGGGGGGAACACCGGGGAGCTGTTTTTT. Its translation: CASTSGGNTGELFF.

The CDR3 DNA reads TGTGCCAGCAGCTTATCGGGGGGCCAAGAGACCCAGTACTTC. This encodes CASSLSGGQETQYF. The V and J genes are TRBV7-9 and TRBJ2-5; the match to TRBD2 covers 7 bases. The V and J ends lost 2 bases and 1 base, in that order; junction bases with no gene match: 1. CDR1 is SEHNR, CDR2 FQNEAQ, per germline (reference sequence). The CDR3 is made up of 14 amino acids.

The V call is TRBV7-4, the J call TRBJ2-5, with a weak D call TRBD1 (6 bases). The CDR3 sequence is 13 residues long. CDR1 and CDR2 from the germline V gene are SGHVT and SQSDAQ. Trimming stripped 3 bases from V and 3 bases from J, with 8 bases between. CDR3 sequence: CASSLTGKETQYF. CDR3 bases: TGTGCCAGCAGCTTGACAGGAAAAGAGACCCAGTACTTC.

The rearrangement joins TRBV7-9 to TRBJ2-2; 11 bases agree with TRBD2. Germline V gene lookup returns CDR1 SEHNR and CDR2 FQNEAQ (reference sequence). This CDR3 is 16 amino acids long. Germline trimming cut 4 bases from V and 2 bases from J; bases unmatched to any gene: 3. The CDR3 protein is CASSSGTSGNTGELFF. The CDR3 DNA sequence: TGTGCCAGCAGCTCTGGGACTAGCGGAAACACCGGGGAGCTGTTTTTT.

This sequence joins TRBV25-1 and TRBJ2-5, with D perhaps TRBD2 (5 bases). The CDR3 is made up of 13 amino acids. Germline CDR1 MGHDK, CDR2 SYGVNS. Trimming removed 6 bases from V and 5 bases from J, with 13 bases in between. The CDR3 region has the DNA TGTGCCAGCAGAACTAGAAGTGGGGAGACCCAGTACTTC. Its protein product is CASRTRSGETQYF.

The chain combines TRBV5-5 with TRBJ2-3; 7 nucleotides align to TRBD1. The CDR3 length is 13 residues. CDR1 and CDR2 (germline): SGHKS, YYEKEE (reference sequence). V trimming: 6 bases; J trimming: 5 bases; junction bases outside the gene matches: 6. This chain's CDR3 is CASKRAGGDTQYF. For the CDR3, the DNA is TGTGCCAGCAAGAGGGCAGGGGGAGATACGCAGTATTTT. The full variable domain, with the rest looked up from reference TRBV5-5 and TRBJ2-3, is DAGVTQSPTHLIKTRGQQVTLRCSPISGHKSVSWYQQVLGQGPQFIFQYYEKEERGRGNFPDRFSARQFPNYSSELNVNALLLGDSALYLCASKRAGGDTQYFGPGTRLTVL.

V gene TRBV28 combines with J gene TRBJ2-3; D unresolved. The CDR3 is 15 residues long. V shed 6 bases and J shed 1 base, with 14 bases lying between them. Germline CDR1 and CDR2: MDHEN and SYDVKM. The CDR3 is CASSRPSPGTDTQYF. The CDR3 nucleotides read TGTGCCAGCAGCCGCCCTTCCCCGGGCACAGATACGCAGTATTTT.

V is TRBV6-5 and J is TRBJ1-2; D is possibly TRBD1 (6 bases). Germline V CDR1 and CDR2: MNHEY, SVGAGI. This CDR3 has 12 residues. Trimming removed 7 bases from V and 7 bases from J, with 13 bases in between. CDR3 region: CASTLGGGGYTF. The CDR3 DNA follows: TGTGCCAGCACTCTTGGGGGCGGTGGCTACACCTTC.

The chain couples TRBV19 to TRBJ1-2; D gene ambiguous. CDR1 is LNHDA and CDR2 is SQIVND in the germline V gene (reference sequence). The V end lost 2 bases, the J end lost 7 bases, and 14 bases lay between the germline ends. The CDR3 has 14 amino acids. This CDR3 is CASSISASPGGYTF. The CDR3 bases are TGTGCCAGTAGTATAAGCGCTTCTCCCGGTGGCTACACCTTC. Complete variable domain (other parts from reference TRBV19 and TRBJ1-2): DGGITQSPKYLFRKEGQNVTLSCEQNLNHDAMYWYRQDPGQGLRLIYYSQIVNDFQKGDIAEGYSVSREKKESFPLTVTSAQKNPTAFYLCASSISASPGGYTFGSGTRLTVV.

The V gene is TRBV20-1, the J gene TRBJ2-1; D remains ambiguous. This CDR3 has 11 residues. From germline, CDR1 is DFQATT and CDR2 SNEGSKA (reference sequence). Trimming took off 7 bases at V and 6 bases at J, with 10 bases between the two ends. The CDR3 coding sequence is TGCAGTGGCTCTTACTTCAATGAGCAGTTCTTC. Amino acids: CSGSYFNEQFF.

The chain links TRBV28 to TRBJ1-5; 8 bases match TRBD1. The CDR3 runs to 14 residues. CDR1 is MDHEN, CDR2 SYDVKM, per germline. Trimming removed 6 bases from V and 4 bases from J; junction bases left unmatched: 5. The chain's CDR3 is CASSQQGGNQPQHF. The CDR3 nucleotides are TGTGCCAGCAGCCAACAGGGGGGGAATCAGCCCCAGCATTTT.

The chain employs TRBV5-1 and TRBJ2-7; TRBD2 matches 14 bases. The V segment lost 3 bases and the J segment 7 bases; nucleotides outside the gene matches: 12. The CDR3 length is 17 residues. Germline CDR1 is SGHRS and CDR2 is YFSETQ. The CDR3 coding sequence is TGCGCCAGCAGCTCAATCCCGGGACTAGCGGGAGTCGGTGAGCAGTACTTC. Amino acid sequence: CASSSIPGLAGVGEQYF.

The rearrangement joins TRBV24-1 to TRBJ1-4; 9 bases map to TRBD1. J was trimmed by 6 bases and V by 4 bases; bases with no gene match: 8. The CDR3 has 16 residues. Germline V gene data show CDR1 as KGHDR and CDR2 as SFDVKD. CDR3 amino acids: CATSESQGAGDEKLFF. The CDR3 nucleotides are TGTGCCACCAGTGAGTCACAGGGGGCTGGCGATGAAAAACTGTTTTTT.